A single sample gave rise to the 5 T cell receptor beta chains below, sequenced in a study of T cells in Graves' hyperthyroidism and ophthalmopathy. The source material, RNA transcripts, was used to amplify TCR beta CDR3 regions. An initial round of RT-PCR targeting the TCR CDR3 relied on the HTBI primer set. TCRdb passed the multiplex PCR reads through MiXCR, listing each CDR3 protein once. The sample shows hundreds of thousands of distinct CDR3 sequences, just under 45% of them seen only once. Input material: peripheral blood or thyroid tissue (not recorded which). The receptors were sampled from an adult man with Graves' disease, either hyperthyroidism or ophthalmopathy (not recorded which).

The gene calls are TRBV15 and TRBJ2-5, with no clear D. The CDR3 contains 9 residues. V shed 3 bases and J shed 10 bases, with 3 bases lying between them. CDR1 LNHNV and CDR2 YYDKDF come from the germline V gene (reference sequence). CDR3 sequence: CATSRIQYF. The CDR3 DNA sequence: TGTGCCACCAGCAGGATCCAGTACTTC.

The chain combines TRBV12-3 or TRBV12-4 with TRBJ1-2; D not certain. Trimming pared 4 bases from V and 6 bases from J, leaving 18 bases between. CDR3 length: 15 amino acids. The CDR3 loop is CASSSPRSDSHGYTF. CDR3 nucleotide sequence: TGTGCCAGCAGTTCACCCCGGTCCGATTCGCATGGCTACACCTTC.

The chain joins TRBV25-1 to TRBJ1-4, with 10 bases matching TRBD1. From germline, CDR1 is MGHDK and CDR2 SYGVNS. The CDR3 extends over 18 amino acids. V dropped 4 bases and J dropped 8; count of bases not matched to a gene: 16. The CDR3: CASSATGTGAVGGEKLFF. CDR3 sequence (DNA): TGTGCCAGCAGTGCTACCGGGACAGGGGCGGTCGGGGGAGAAAAACTGTTTTTT.

In this sample, this clonotype turned up once. V is TRBV12-5 and J is TRBJ1-2, with TRBD1 matching 10 bases. The CDR3 loop spans 16 amino acids. V lost 6 bases to trimming and J lost 3 bases; unmatched junction nucleotides: 10. Germline-derived CDR1 and CDR2 are LGHNT and FRNRAP. Here the CDR3 reads CASGGSGTGVYYGYTF. In DNA, the CDR3 is TGTGCTAGTGGGGGATCCGGGACAGGGGTTTACTATGGCTACACCTTC. Complete variable domain (other parts from reference TRBV12-5 and TRBJ1-2): DARVTQTPRHKVTEMGQEVTMRCQPILGHNTVFWYRQTMMQGLELLAYFRNRAPLDDSGMPKDRFSAEMPDATLATLKIQPSEPRDSAVYFCASGGSGTGVYYGYTFGSGTRLTVV.

The CDR3, as DNA: TGTGCCAGTAGTTACTGGAACACCGGGGAGCTGTTTTTT. Translating gives CASSYWNTGELFF. The V gene is TRBV19, the J gene TRBJ2-2; no definite D call. The CDR3 runs to 13 residues. CDR1 LNHDA and CDR2 SQIVND come from the germline V gene (reference sequence). The V end was cut by 5 bases, the J end by 1 base, with 5 bases between.